This record looks at one T cell receptor (beta chain) sequence and its context. It has no known antigen specificity. No much larger clone exists at a distance of one base, and base qualities are not known. The label giving this sample's treatment or condition can be read as: in vitro stimulation with specific CMV peptide epitopes to enrich CMV-specific T cells. This sample was included in a study of T cell repertoires in cytomegalovirus infection (dated by TCRdb to about 2019). At the level of the whole study: Peptide stimulations targeted recently identified HLA-C-restricted CMV epitopes, whose presentation resists viral immunomodulation, together with well-studied HLA-B-restricted epitopes. The HLA type of each donor mattered for the analysis, because public TCR beta signatures pointed to carriage of CMV infection along with the matching HLA type.

Here V drops 1 base and J drops 7 bases, and the junction holds 10 bases not matched to any gene. CDR1 and CDR2 (SGHVS, FQNEAQ) derive from the germline V gene. From its cysteine to its phenylalanine, the CDR3 spans 16 amino acids. The entry retains the CDR3 DNA only, 48 bases that are in frame from base 1. TCRdb shows the sequencer as Illumina HiSeq 1500. TCRdb applied fastp at Q25 and MiXCR to the public reads, then kept only in-frame beta chains. Every distinct CDR3 protein forms one entry, paired with its most common genes and DNA. This sample lists about a million distinct CDR3 sequences; 25% to 40% were detected once. Of the sample, around an eighth is held by the ten largest clones. Overall results and qualifications from the work: Carriers of CMV infection plus the relevant HLA type were discriminated by the cumulative frequency of public TCR beta family members in the study cohort and in an independent 352-donor cohort. In the ex vivo response, HLA-C-restricted CMV-specific TCR beta clonotypes were dominant, and in two of eight donors the single most frequent clonotype came from this HLA-C-restricted group.

Material: cultured CD8+ T cells from PBMCs, obtained from culture after CMV antigen stimulation. The rearrangement joined TRBV7-8 to TRBJ2-5, with 9 junctional bases fitting TRBD2. The TCR originated in a human donor in good health (CMV status not recorded). Some clones in this sample may be carry-over from other donors' samples. The CDR3 protein: CASSLVPSGERATQYF. The DNA is as follows: TGTGCCAGCAGCTTAGTACCTAGCGGGGAGCGAGCGACCCAGTACTTC.